The rows below give T cell receptor beta chains drawn from one sample of a study of blood T cell repertoires in COVID-19. Some clones are missing from TCRdb's copy, which holds only in-frame ones; the method was immunoSEQ multiplex PCR. Among fewer than 150,000 clones listed, about four fifths were seen once. Sequencing was performed on peripheral blood. The source of these receptors is a human donor in a cohort sampled during active COVID-19. Both conserved end residues are part of each CDR3. D genes are given only for firm matches.

j_gene | v_gene | d_gene | CDR3nt | CDR3aa
TRBJ1-2 | TRBV12-5 | . | TGTGCTAGTGGTTTCTCCTCTCACAGGGTCTATGGCTACACCTTC | CASGFSSHRVYGYTF
TRBJ2-4 | TRBV10-3 | TRBD1 | TGTGCCATCAGTACGGGACAGGGGGCAGGGAACATTCAGTACTTC | CAISTGQGAGNIQYF
TRBJ2-6 | TRBV6-4 | . | TGTGCCAGCAGTGTGTCAGGGGCGGCTGGGGCCAACGTCCTGACTTTC | CASSVSGAAGANVLTF
TRBJ1-5 | TRBV6-6 | TRBD1 | TGTGCCAGCACTGAACAGGGGGCAGGGAATCAGCCCCAGCATTTT | CASTEQGAGNQPQHF
TRBJ1-2 | TRBV6-5 | . | TGTGCCAGCAGTCCCTCGGGTGGTGGCTACACCTTC | CASSPSGGGYTF
TRBJ1-5 | TRBV24-1 | . | TGTGCCACCAGTGAGGGGGGACATCAGCCCCAGCATTTT | CATSEGGHQPQHF
TRBJ2-1 | TRBV24-1 | TRBD1 | TGTGCCACCAGTGAGCCCTCGGGACAGGGGAATGAGCAGTTCTTC | CATSEPSGQGNEQFF
TRBJ2-3 | TRBV10-1 | . | TGCGCCAGCAGTCCGTGGGGAGAGACAACAGATACGCAGTATTTT | CASSPWGETTDTQYF
TRBJ1-1 | TRBV5-5 | TRBD1 | TGTGCCAGCAGCCCGGGACAGAGGAACACTGAAGCTTTCTTT | CASSPGQRNTEAFF
TRBJ1-1 | TRBV10-3 | TRBD1 | TGTGCCATCAGTGACAGGGGGATGAACACTGAAGCTTTCTTT | CAISDRGMNTEAFF
TRBJ2-5 | TRBV4-1 | . | TGCGCCAGCAGCCAAGGTCCCTCCCCGAGCGGGACCCAGTACTTC | CASSQGPSPSGTQYF
TRBJ2-7 | TRBV5-6 | . | TGTGCCAGCGCTGATCAGTACGAGCAGTACTTC | CASADQYEQYF
TRBJ1-1 | TRBV28 | . | TGTGCCAGCAGTTTGCGACAGTCTGAAGCTTTCTTT | CASSLRQSEAFF
TRBJ1-1 | TRBV5-5 | . | TGTGCCAGCACAACAGGGCTAATGAACACTGAAGCTTTCTTT | CASTTGLMNTEAFF